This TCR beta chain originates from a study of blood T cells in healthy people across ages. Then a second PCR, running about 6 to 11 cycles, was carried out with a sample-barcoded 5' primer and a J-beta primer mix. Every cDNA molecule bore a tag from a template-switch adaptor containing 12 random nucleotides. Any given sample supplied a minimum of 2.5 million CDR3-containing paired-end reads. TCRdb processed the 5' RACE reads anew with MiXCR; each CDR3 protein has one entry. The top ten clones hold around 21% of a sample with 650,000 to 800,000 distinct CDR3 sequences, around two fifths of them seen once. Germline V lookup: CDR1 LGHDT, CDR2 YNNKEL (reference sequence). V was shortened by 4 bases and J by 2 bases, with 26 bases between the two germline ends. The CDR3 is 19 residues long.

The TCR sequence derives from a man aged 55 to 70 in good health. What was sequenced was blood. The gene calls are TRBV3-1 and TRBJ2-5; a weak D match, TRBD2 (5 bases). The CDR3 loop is CASSPLLFQTGLGQETQYF. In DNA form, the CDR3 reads TGTGCCAGCAGCCCCCTCCTCTTCCAGACGGGGTTGGGGCAAGAGACCCAGTACTTC.